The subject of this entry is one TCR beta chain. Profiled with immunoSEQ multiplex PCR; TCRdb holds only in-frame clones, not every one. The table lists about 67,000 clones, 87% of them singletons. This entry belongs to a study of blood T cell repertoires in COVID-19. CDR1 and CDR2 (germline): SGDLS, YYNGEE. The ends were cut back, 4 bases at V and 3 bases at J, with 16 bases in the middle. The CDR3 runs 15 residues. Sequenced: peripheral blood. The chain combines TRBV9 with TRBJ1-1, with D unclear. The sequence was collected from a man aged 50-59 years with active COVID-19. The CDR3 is CASSLVPGKDTEAFF. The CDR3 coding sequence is TGTGCCAGCAGCCTTGTCCCGGGGAAGGACACTGAAGCTTTCTTT.